This is a list of T cell receptor beta chains from one sample in a study of T cells in localized non-small cell lung cancer. Sequenced by immunoSEQ multiplex PCR; TCRdb stores in-frame clones only, minus some. Counted here are 25,000 to 30,000 clones, 65% to 85% occurring once; the ten biggest clones make up roughly 5.5%. This sample comprised peripheral blood mononuclear cells, obtained before any cancer treatment. The receptors come from a man aged 40 to 70 with stage III lung adenocarcinoma. The CDR3 runs from the conserved cysteine through the conserved F or W. A D gene is named only where the DNA matches it firmly. Expanded clones are given a class, and other clones once, few, many or no size at all.

d_gene: .
j_gene: TRBJ2-5
abundance: .
v_gene: TRBV5-4
CDR3aa: CASSYETQETQYF
CDR3nt: TGTGCCAGCAGCTACGAAACCCAAGAGACCCAGTACTTC

d_gene: .
j_gene: TRBJ1-2
abundance: .
v_gene: TRBV18
CDR3aa: CASSFATVNYGYTF
CDR3nt: TGTGCCAGCTCATTCGCGACAGTCAACTATGGCTACACCTTC

d_gene: TRBD1
j_gene: TRBJ1-2
abundance: .
v_gene: TRBV4-2
CDR3aa: CASSKTSPGAGTGYGYTF
CDR3nt: TGTGCCAGCAGTAAAACCTCACCAGGGGCCGGGACAGGCTATGGCTACACCTTC

d_gene: TRBD1
j_gene: TRBJ1-2
abundance: .
v_gene: TRBV2
CDR3aa: CASSESTGRNYGYTF
CDR3nt: TGTGCCAGCAGTGAATCGACAGGGCGTAACTATGGCTACACCTTC

d_gene: .
j_gene: TRBJ1-1
abundance: .
v_gene: TRBV27
CDR3aa: CASSFGKVGAFF
CDR3nt: TGTGCCAGCAGTTTTGGGAAGGTGGGGGCTTTCTTT

d_gene: .
j_gene: TRBJ1-5
abundance: .
v_gene: TRBV28
CDR3aa: CASSLRAGNQPQHF
CDR3nt: TGTGCCAGCAGTTTAAGGGCAGGGAATCAGCCCCAGCATTTT

d_gene: TRBD1
j_gene: TRBJ2-5
abundance: .
v_gene: TRBV7-8
CDR3aa: CASTKQGVDPQETQYF
CDR3nt: TGTGCCAGCACTAAACAGGGGGTGGATCCACAAGAGACCCAGTACTTC

d_gene: .
j_gene: TRBJ2-1
abundance: .
v_gene: TRBV5-4
CDR3aa: CASSHKLGSQTVNEQFF
CDR3nt: TGTGCCAGCAGCCATAAACTTGGGAGCCAGACAGTCAATGAGCAGTTCTTC

d_gene: .
j_gene: TRBJ2-3
abundance: .
v_gene: TRBV2
CDR3aa: CASSDSGRDTQYF
CDR3nt: TGTGCCAGCAGTGACTCAGGGCGAGATACGCAGTATTTT

d_gene: TRBD1
j_gene: TRBJ1-6
abundance: .
v_gene: TRBV5-4
CDR3aa: CASSLVGQINSPLHF
CDR3nt: TGTGCCAGCAGCTTGGTGGGACAGATTAATTCACCCCTCCACTTT

d_gene: .
j_gene: TRBJ2-2
abundance: .
v_gene: TRBV7-9
CDR3aa: CASSLVDGNTGELFF
CDR3nt: TGTGCCAGCAGCTTGGTGGACGGGAACACCGGGGAGCTGTTTTTT

d_gene: .
j_gene: TRBJ1-1
abundance: .
v_gene: TRBV11-1
CDR3aa: CASSLSNRRNTEAFF
CDR3nt: TGTGCCAGCAGCTTGTCCAATCGGAGGAACACTGAAGCTTTCTTT

d_gene: .
j_gene: TRBJ2-7
abundance: .
v_gene: TRBV7-8
CDR3aa: CASSPPLGEQYF
CDR3nt: TGTGCCAGCAGCCCGCCCCTGGGCGAGCAGTACTTC

d_gene: .
j_gene: TRBJ2-1
abundance: .
v_gene: TRBV4-1
CDR3aa: CASSQLGAGMINEQFF
CDR3nt: TGCGCCAGCAGCCAACTGGGGGCCGGAATGATCAATGAGCAGTTCTTC

d_gene: .
j_gene: TRBJ1-4
abundance: .
v_gene: TRBV28
CDR3aa: CASSSNRGINEKLFF
CDR3nt: TGTGCCAGCAGTTCTAATCGGGGGATTAATGAAAAACTGTTTTTT

d_gene: .
j_gene: TRBJ1-2
abundance: .
v_gene: TRBV2
CDR3aa: CASRPPRGIPGYTF
CDR3nt: TGTGCCAGCAGGCCACCGAGGGGAATCCCTGGCTACACCTTC

d_gene: .
j_gene: TRBJ1-5
abundance: .
v_gene: TRBV28
CDR3aa: CASNLDGNQPQHF
CDR3nt: TGTGCCAGCAATTTGGACGGCAATCAGCCCCAGCATTTT

d_gene: .
j_gene: TRBJ1-6
abundance: .
v_gene: TRBV2
CDR3aa: CASSPPLNSPLHF
CDR3nt: TGTGCCAGCAGCCCCCCCTTAAATTCACCCCTCCACTTT

d_gene: .
j_gene: TRBJ1-1
abundance: .
v_gene: TRBV5-4
CDR3aa: CASTNMGGHTEAFF
CDR3nt: TGTGCCAGCACCAACATGGGGGGACACACTGAAGCTTTCTTT

d_gene: .
j_gene: TRBJ1-2
abundance: few
v_gene: TRBV6-5
CDR3aa: CASSSQGGGNGYTF
CDR3nt: TGTGCCAGCAGCTCGCAGGGAGGGGGGAATGGCTACACCTTC

d_gene: TRBD1
j_gene: TRBJ2-2
abundance: .
v_gene: TRBV29-1
CDR3aa: CSVVRGPTGELFF
CDR3nt: TGCAGCGTAGTCAGGGGGCCGACCGGGGAGCTGTTTTTT

d_gene: TRBD2
j_gene: TRBJ2-4
abundance: .
v_gene: TRBV2
CDR3aa: CASSEREGGNIQYF
CDR3nt: TGTGCCAGCAGTGAGCGGGAGGGGGGAAACATTCAGTACTTC

d_gene: TRBD2
j_gene: TRBJ2-2
abundance: .
v_gene: TRBV27
CDR3aa: CASSWTSGRATTGELFF
CDR3nt: TGTGCCAGCAGTTGGACTAGCGGGAGGGCCACCACCGGGGAGCTGTTTTTT

d_gene: .
j_gene: TRBJ1-5
abundance: .
v_gene: TRBV30
CDR3aa: CAWAPKGNGGSNQPQHF
CDR3nt: TGTGCCTGGGCCCCCAAGGGGAATGGAGGAAGCAATCAGCCCCAGCATTTT

d_gene: .
j_gene: TRBJ2-7
abundance: .
v_gene: TRBV7-9
CDR3aa: CASSQRGSYEQYF
CDR3nt: TGTGCCAGCAGCCAGAGGGGCTCCTACGAGCAGTACTTC

d_gene: .
j_gene: TRBJ2-1
abundance: .
v_gene: TRBV6-1
CDR3aa: CASGRTGYNEQFF
CDR3nt: TGTGCCAGCGGAAGAACAGGGTACAATGAGCAGTTCTTC

d_gene: .
j_gene: TRBJ1-4
abundance: .
v_gene: TRBV7-6
CDR3aa: CASSQGLSFTNEKLFF
CDR3nt: TGTGCCAGCAGCCAGGGCTTGTCCTTCACTAATGAAAAACTGTTTTTT

d_gene: .
j_gene: TRBJ1-3
abundance: .
v_gene: TRBV6-1
CDR3aa: CASSEAQRVVSGNTIYF
CDR3nt: TGTGCCAGCAGTGAAGCCCAGAGAGTAGTCTCTGGAAACACCATATATTTT

d_gene: .
j_gene: TRBJ2-7
abundance: .
v_gene: TRBV6-6
CDR3aa: CASGGTPPPYEQYF
CDR3nt: TGTGCCAGCGGAGGTACCCCACCTCCCTACGAGCAGTACTTC

d_gene: .
j_gene: TRBJ2-1
abundance: .
v_gene: TRBV20-1
CDR3aa: CSAAEYNEQFF
CDR3nt: TGCAGTGCCGCCGAATATAATGAGCAGTTCTTC

d_gene: .
j_gene: TRBJ2-3
abundance: .
v_gene: TRBV11-2
CDR3aa: CASSAGGDTQYF
CDR3nt: TGTGCCAGCAGCGCAGGCGGAGATACGCAGTATTTT

d_gene: TRBD1
j_gene: TRBJ1-3
abundance: .
v_gene: TRBV10-3
CDR3aa: CAISFQGAGGNTIYF
CDR3nt: TGTGCCATCAGTTTTCAGGGGGCCGGCGGAAACACCATATATTTT

d_gene: TRBD1
j_gene: TRBJ2-5
abundance: .
v_gene: TRBV5-1
CDR3aa: CASSGTGVETQYF
CDR3nt: TGCGCCAGCAGCGGAACAGGGGTCGAGACCCAGTACTTC

d_gene: .
j_gene: TRBJ2-2
abundance: .
v_gene: TRBV5-4
CDR3aa: CASSLDSTGELFF
CDR3nt: TGTGCCAGCAGCTTAGACAGCACCGGGGAGCTGTTTTTT

d_gene: .
j_gene: TRBJ2-6
abundance: .
v_gene: TRBV6-1
CDR3aa: CASSGGGAGANVLTF
CDR3nt: TGTGCCAGCAGTGGGGGGGGCGCTGGGGCCAACGTCCTGACTTTC

d_gene: TRBD1
j_gene: TRBJ2-3
abundance: .
v_gene: TRBV7-9
CDR3aa: CASSETGQGRSDTQYF
CDR3nt: TGTGCCAGCAGTGAGACGGGACAGGGGCGTAGTGATACGCAGTATTTT

d_gene: .
j_gene: TRBJ2-6
abundance: .
v_gene: TRBV11-2
CDR3aa: CASGDPRANVLTF
CDR3nt: TGTGCCAGCGGAGACCCCCGGGCCAACGTCCTGACTTTC

d_gene: .
j_gene: TRBJ2-1
abundance: .
v_gene: TRBV7-6
CDR3aa: CASSLDEWGTPYNEQFF
CDR3nt: TGTGCCAGCAGCTTAGATGAGTGGGGCACCCCATACAATGAGCAGTTCTTC

d_gene: .
j_gene: TRBJ2-5
abundance: .
v_gene: TRBV6-5
CDR3aa: CASSYSGTLQETQYF
CDR3nt: TGTGCCAGCAGTTACTCTGGCACCCTCCAAGAGACCCAGTACTTC

d_gene: TRBD1
j_gene: TRBJ2-7
abundance: .
v_gene: TRBV11-2
CDR3aa: CASSSNRDSSYEQYF
CDR3nt: TGTGCCAGCAGCTCAAACCGGGACAGCTCCTACGAGCAGTACTTC

d_gene: .
j_gene: TRBJ1-5
abundance: once
v_gene: TRBV2
CDR3aa: CASGGNNQPQHF
CDR3nt: TGTGCCAGTGGCGGGAACAATCAGCCCCAGCATTTT

d_gene: TRBD1
j_gene: TRBJ1-5
abundance: .
v_gene: TRBV19
CDR3aa: CASSTRTGGNQPQHF
CDR3nt: TGTGCCAGTAGTACACGGACAGGCGGCAATCAGCCCCAGCATTTT

d_gene: TRBD2
j_gene: TRBJ2-3
abundance: .
v_gene: TRBV28
CDR3aa: CASRLSGGGSTDTQYF
CDR3nt: TGTGCCAGCAGGTTAAGCGGGGGGGGAAGCACAGATACGCAGTATTTT

d_gene: TRBD1
j_gene: TRBJ2-3
abundance: .
v_gene: TRBV19
CDR3aa: CASSLGQGADTQYF
CDR3nt: TGTGCCAGTAGTCTTGGACAGGGCGCAGATACGCAGTATTTT

d_gene: .
j_gene: TRBJ1-4
abundance: .
v_gene: TRBV2
CDR3aa: CASSEVRGANEKLFF
CDR3nt: TGTGCCAGCAGTGAAGTCCGGGGGGCTAATGAAAAACTGTTTTTT

d_gene: .
j_gene: TRBJ2-7
abundance: .
v_gene: TRBV28
CDR3aa: CASTSYPPGLPSYEQYF
CDR3nt: TGTGCCAGCACCTCCTACCCCCCCGGGCTCCCCTCCTACGAGCAGTACTTC

d_gene: .
j_gene: TRBJ2-6
abundance: few
v_gene: TRBV6-4
CDR3aa: CASSDNSGANVLTF
CDR3nt: TGTGCCAGCAGTGACAACTCTGGGGCCAACGTCCTGACTTTC

d_gene: .
j_gene: TRBJ1-2
abundance: .
v_gene: TRBV10-1
CDR3aa: CASSEQHLYGYTF
CDR3nt: TGCGCCAGCAGTGAGCAACACCTTTATGGCTACACCTTC

d_gene: .
j_gene: TRBJ1-2
abundance: .
v_gene: TRBV11-3
CDR3aa: CASSLDGQGYGYTF
CDR3nt: TGTGCCAGCAGCTTAGATGGGCAGGGGTACGGCTACACCTTC

d_gene: .
j_gene: TRBJ2-5
abundance: .
v_gene: TRBV10-3
CDR3aa: CAISGQELQETQYF
CDR3nt: TGTGCCATCAGTGGCCAAGAGCTACAAGAGACCCAGTACTTC

d_gene: TRBD2
j_gene: TRBJ2-1
abundance: medium-sized
v_gene: TRBV19
CDR3aa: CATAPAVAGDFHNEQFF
CDR3nt: TGTGCCACCGCCCCGGCGGTAGCGGGGGACTTTCACAATGAGCAGTTCTTC

d_gene: .
j_gene: TRBJ2-5
abundance: .
v_gene: TRBV30
CDR3aa: CAWSRVAGETQYF
CDR3nt: TGTGCCTGGAGTAGAGTGGCGGGAGAGACCCAGTACTTC

d_gene: .
j_gene: TRBJ1-5
abundance: .
v_gene: TRBV4-2
CDR3aa: CASSQIQGGNQPQHF
CDR3nt: TGTGCCAGCAGCCAAATCCAGGGAGGCAATCAGCCCCAGCATTTT